Shown below are 9 T cell receptor beta chains from a single sample sequenced in a study of blood T cell repertoires in COVID-19. Generated by immunoSEQ multiplex PCR, the TCRdb table keeps only in-frame clones and is missing some. The data show 430,000 or so clones, around nine tenths seen once. Sequences were obtained from PBMCs or T cells enriched from blood (not recorded which). The source of these receptors is a woman aged 40 to 49 who had recovered from COVID-19.

This chain connects TRBV5-4 to TRBJ2-3; TRBD2 agrees at 8 bases. Trimming took 4 bases from V and 2 from J; bases not matched to a gene: 18. The CDR3 has 19 amino acids. The germline CDR1 and CDR2 sequences are SGHNT and YYREEE (reference sequence). The CDR3 reads CASSQGLPGRVRNTDTQYF. Written as DNA, the CDR3 is TGTGCCAGCAGCCAGGGACTTCCCGGGAGGGTTAGGAACACAGATACGCAGTATTTT. Together with reference TRBV5-4 and TRBJ2-3, the CDR3 gives the full variable domain: ETGVTQSPTHLIKTRGQQVTLRCSSQSGHNTVSWYQQALGQGPQFIFQYYREEENGRGNFPPRFSGLQFPNYSSELNVNALELDDSALYLCASSQGLPGRVRNTDTQYFGPGTRLTVL.

The chain joins TRBV7-9 to TRBJ2-2, with 8 bases matching TRBD2. This CDR3 region has 15 residues. The V gene's germline CDR1 is SEHNR and CDR2 FQNEAQ (reference sequence). V lost 6 bases, J lost 5 bases, and 8 bases stayed unmatched. CDR3 sequence reads: CASSSAGVGTGELFF. In DNA, the CDR3 is TGTGCCAGCAGTTCAGCGGGAGTAGGGACCGGGGAGCTGTTTTTT.

The J gene is TRBJ1-1, the V gene TRBV11-2; 9 nucleotides agree with TRBD1. V was clipped by 4 bases and J by 3 bases; unmatched bases: 6. The length of the CDR3 is 15 residues. Germline values: CDR1 SGHAT, CDR2 FQNNGV. CDR3 loop: CASSSWDREDTEAFF. CDR3 DNA sequence: TGTGCCAGCAGCTCGTGGGACAGGGAGGACACTGAAGCTTTCTTT. Looking up the rest from reference TRBV11-2 and TRBJ1-1 gives the full variable domain: EAGVAQSPRYKIIEKRQSVAFWCNPISGHATLYWYQQILGQGPKLLIQFQNNGVVDDSQLPKDRFSAERLKGVDSTLKIQPAKLEDSAVYLCASSSWDREDTEAFFGQGTRLTVV.

The rearrangement uses TRBV7-8 and TRBJ2-2; 7 bases align to TRBD1. The CDR3 spans 14 residues. Germline-derived CDR1 and CDR2 are SGHVS and FQNEAQ. The V gene end was trimmed by 9 bases and the J gene end by 0 bases; junction bases not matched to a gene: 4. The CDR3 DNA reads as TGTGCCAGTACCGGGACAGCGAACACCGGGGAGCTGTTTTTT. It specifies CASTGTANTGELFF.

This chain connects TRBV5-6 to TRBJ1-2; D is unresolved. This CDR3 is 12 amino acids long. From germline, CDR1 is SGHDT and CDR2 YYEEEE. Trimming removed 2 bases from V and 7 bases from J, with 9 bases in between. The CDR3 region is CASSFSGFGYTF. DNA of the CDR3: TGTGCCAGCAGCTTTTCGGGGTTTGGCTACACCTTC.

The chain is built from TRBV2 and TRBJ2-1, with D tentatively TRBD2 (6 bases). This CDR3 comprises 13 residues. With 11 bases removed from V and 5 bases from J, the gap between germline ends came to 16 bases. CDR1 is SNHLY and CDR2 is FYNNEI in the germline V gene. The DNA for the CDR3 is TGTGCCGGTACGGGAGAGATAAACAATGAGCAGTTCTTC. Amino acids: CAGTGEINNEQFF.

The V call is TRBV19, the J call TRBJ2-7; 11 positions match TRBD1. The length of the CDR3 is 15 residues. CDR1 is LNHDA and CDR2 is SQIVND in the germline V gene (reference sequence). V shed 4 bases and J 2 bases; nucleotides not matched to a gene: 4. This CDR3 is CASSKGTGGTYEQYF. The CDR3 DNA reads TGTGCCAGTAGTAAAGGGACAGGGGGTACCTACGAGCAGTACTTC.

The chain couples TRBV4-3 to TRBJ1-1; 12 bases agree with TRBD1. Germline CDR1 reads LGHNA; CDR2 reads YSLEER. V shed 3 bases and J 0 bases; nucleotides not matched to a gene: 5. The CDR3 runs 17 residues. The CDR3 spells CASSHGTGGIMNTEAFF. CDR3 DNA sequence: TGCGCCAGCAGCCACGGGACAGGGGGCATCATGAACACTGAAGCTTTCTTT.

The gene calls are TRBV18 and TRBJ1-2; D may be TRBD1 (5 bases). Germline V gives CDR1 KGHSH, CDR2 LQKENI. The V end was cut by 6 bases, the J end by 6 bases, with 17 bases between. This CDR3 spans 14 amino acids. The chain's CDR3 is CASSRRQNLDGYTF. In nucleotides, the CDR3 is TGTGCCAGCTCCCGTAGACAGAACTTAGATGGCTACACCTTC.